This entry lists 31 T cell receptor beta chains sequenced from one sample in a study of shared clonotypes between healthy human individuals. This table comes from immunoSEQ multiplex PCR, and its TCRdb copy is limited to in-frame clones, with some not included. The sample includes under 600,000 clones, roughly four fifths of them seen just once. The specimen sequenced was PBMCs. The receptors were sampled from a woman aged 40 to 49 in good health. Some clones in this sample may be carry-over from other donors' samples.

V gene TRBV4-2 combines with J gene TRBJ2-2, with 10 bases identical to TRBD2. The CDR3 is 16 amino acids. J gave up 0 bases and V 2 bases, and 0 bases lay outside the gene matches. Germline lookup yields CDR1 LGHNA and CDR2 YNFKEQ. CDR3 protein: CASSQLAGANTGELFF. In DNA, the CDR3 is TGTGCCAGCAGCCAACTAGCGGGGGCGAACACCGGGGAGCTGTTTTTT.

V is TRBV23-1 and J is TRBJ1-5, with D possibly TRBD1 on 5 matching bases. TRBV23-1 is noted as an ORF with a role that remains uncertain. This CDR3 region has 15 residues. Trimming left V 0 bases short and J 4 bases short, with 10 bases between. CDR3 bases: TGCGCCAGCAGTCAATCGGGGAGGGGAAATCAGCCCCAGCATTTT. Its protein product is CASSQSGRGNQPQHF.

As regards this clone: One base separates it from a far larger clone, so it is likely a read error. The rearrangement links TRBV6-1 to TRBJ1-5; D not certain. V dropped 6 bases and J dropped 0 bases, with 6 bases sitting between them. Germline lookup yields CDR1 MNHNS and CDR2 SASEGT. The CDR3 consists of 13 residues. The CDR3 protein is CASRSSSNQPQHF. CDR3 nucleotide sequence: TGTGCCAGCAGGAGCAGTAGCAATCAGCCCCAGCATTTT.

The chain links TRBV10-3 to TRBJ1-2, with TRBD1 as a possible D gene (5 bases). V dropped 7 bases and J dropped 6 bases, with 21 bases sitting between them. The CDR3 is made up of 15 amino acids. Germline loops: CDR1 ENHRY, CDR2 SYGVKD. The CDR3 DNA reads TGTGCCATCACCATCGGTCCACAGGCCGGCGATGGCTACACCTTC. Protein sequence: CAITIGPQAGDGYTF.

The rearrangement joins TRBV11-2 to TRBJ2-4; weak D call: TRBD2 (6 bases). CDR1 is SGHAT, CDR2 FQNNGV, per germline. Trimming pared 1 base from V and 8 bases from J, leaving 15 bases between. The CDR3 length is 15 residues. The CDR3 region has the DNA TGTGCCAGCAGCTTAGTGGGGACTGAGGGTGACATTCAGTACTTC. Its translation: CASSLVGTEGDIQYF.

The rearrangement uses TRBV18 and TRBJ1-2, with 7 bases fitting TRBD1. V lost 4 bases to trimming and J lost 4 bases; unmatched junction nucleotides: 15. CDR1 and CDR2 (germline): KGHSH, LQKENI. The CDR3 spans 17 residues. CDR3 in DNA: TGTGCCAGCTCACTTATAAACCGGGACAGCGAATTCTATGGCTACACCTTC. It codes for CASSLINRDSEFYGYTF.

J is TRBJ1-1 and V is TRBV9; the D gene is possibly TRBD1 (5 bases). V lost 3 bases and J lost 1, with 13 bases in between. Germline CDR1 is SGDLS and CDR2 is YYNGEE. This CDR3 is built from 15 residues. The CDR3 region has the DNA TGTGCCAGCAGCGCCTGGGGCGGCCCGAACACTGAAGCTTTCTTT. Encoded protein: CASSAWGGPNTEAFF.

The rearrangement joins TRBV11-3 to TRBJ1-1; perhaps TRBD1 as D (5 bases). Looked up from germline, CDR1 is SGHNT and CDR2 is YENEEA. This CDR3 region has 14 residues. V lost 1 base and J lost 5, with 11 bases in between. The CDR3 protein is CASSLGRVATEAFF. DNA of the CDR3: TGTGCCAGCAGCTTAGGCAGGGTGGCGACTGAAGCTTTCTTT. Variable domain in full (rest from reference TRBV11-3 and TRBJ1-1): EAGVVQSPRYKIIEKKQPVAFWCNPISGHNTLYWYLQNLGQGPELLIRYENEEAVDDSQLPKDRFSAERLKGVDSTLKIQPAELGDSAVYLCASSLGRVATEAFFGQGTRLTVV.

The CDR3 bases are TGTGCCTGCAAAAGGGCTAGCGGGGCCAACACCGGGGAGCTGTTTTTT. It is translated as CACKRASGANTGELFF. This rearrangement joins TRBV28 to TRBJ2-2; 9 positions match TRBD2. Germline lookup yields CDR1 MDHEN and CDR2 SYDVKM. This CDR3 region has 16 residues. After removal of 11 bases from V and 2 bases from J, the junction contained 12 bases not matched to a gene.

The chain carries TRBV7-2 and TRBJ1-1, with a possible D match to TRBD1 (5 bases). V lost 1 base, J lost 5 bases, and 14 bases lay in between. CDR3 length: 15 amino acids. The germline V gene has CDR1 SGHTA and CDR2 FQGNSA. The CDR3, as DNA: TGTGCCAGCAGCTTAGTCCCGGGGCAGGGAACTGAAGCTTTCTTT. Encoded protein: CASSLVPGQGTEAFF.

The chain recombines TRBV27 with TRBJ2-5; D unresolved. The CDR3 has 13 amino acids. Germline CDR1 and CDR2: MNHEY and SMNVEV (reference sequence). V dropped 2 bases and J dropped 2 bases, with 6 bases sitting between them. The CDR3 is CASSLHGQETQYF. The CDR3 bases are TGTGCCAGCAGTTTACACGGACAAGAGACCCAGTACTTC.

V gene TRBV5-1 combines with J gene TRBJ1-3; D unresolved. Trimming shortened V by 0 bases and J by 0 bases, and 7 bases separated the two germline ends. The CDR3 consists of 15 residues. Germline-derived CDR1 and CDR2 are SGHRS and YFSETQ. CDR3 in amino acids: CASSLAASSGNTIYF. The CDR3 coding sequence is TGCGCCAGCAGCTTGGCTGCTTCCTCTGGAAACACCATATATTTT.

The chain couples TRBV7-2 to TRBJ2-3; 9 bases match TRBD1. The germline gives CDR1 SGHTA, CDR2 FQGNSA. J was trimmed by 10 bases and V by 5 bases; bases with no gene match: 7. The CDR3 contains 13 residues. CDR3 sequence: CASSRQGDGAQYF. The CDR3 coding sequence is TGTGCCAGCAGCAGACAGGGGGACGGAGCGCAGTATTTT.

With regard to this clone: The sample contains more than one DNA sequence encoding this CDR3. This chain uses TRBV7-8 with TRBJ1-1, with TRBD1 as a possible D gene (5 bases). Germline V gives CDR1 SGHVS, CDR2 FQNEAQ. The length of the CDR3 is 13 residues. V gave up 4 bases and J gave up 1 base, with 7 bases separating them. The CDR3 nucleotides are TGTGCCAGCAGCTCAGACAGGAACACTGAAGCTTTCTTT. Protein sequence: CASSSDRNTEAFF.

This clone appeared a single time. The chain couples TRBV10-3 to TRBJ2-5; 8 bases match TRBD1. J was trimmed by 7 bases and V by 3 bases; bases with no gene match: 1. The CDR3 length is 12 residues. Germline CDR1 ENHRY, CDR2 SYGVKD. The CDR3 DNA reads TGTGCCATCAGTGATCAGGGGGCGACCCAGTACTTC. This codes for CAISDQGATQYF.

The V and J genes are TRBV4-1 and TRBJ2-5; no reliable D call. The CDR3 runs to 15 residues. Germline V gene data show CDR1 as MGHRA and CDR2 as YSYEKL. The V end lost 0 bases, the J end lost 1 base, and 9 bases lay between the germline ends. For the CDR3, the DNA is TGCGCCAGCAGCCAAGAGGCGCCATTCCAAGAGACCCAGTACTTC. Translated: CASSQEAPFQETQYF.

The gene calls are TRBV6-1 and TRBJ2-7; tentative D call: TRBD2 (6 bases). The CDR3 runs to 14 residues. CDR1 is MNHNS and CDR2 is SASEGT in the germline V gene. The V gene lost 10 bases and the J gene lost 5 bases, with 21 bases spanning the gap. CDR3 nucleotides: TGTGCCACCGGGAGCGGAATGGCGTCCCACGAGCAGTACTTC. Its translation: CATGSGMASHEQYF.

This chain links TRBV5-1 with TRBJ2-1; D is unresolved. Trimming shortened V by 5 bases and J by 8 bases, and 11 bases separated the two germline ends. Germline CDR1 and CDR2: SGHRS and YFSETQ. There are 12 residues in the CDR3. The CDR3 loop reads CASRFGWDEQFF. The CDR3 DNA sequence: TGCGCCAGCAGGTTCGGTTGGGATGAGCAGTTCTTC.

This chain links TRBV19 with TRBJ1-2; D is unresolved. The CDR3 is made up of 11 amino acids. The V end lost 5 bases, the J end lost 8 bases, and 9 bases lay between the germline ends. CDR1 is LNHDA and CDR2 is SQIVND in the germline V gene (reference sequence). The CDR3, as DNA: TGTGCCAGTAGTTCCACTCTGGGCTACACCTTC. It is translated as CASSSTLGYTF.

The rearrangement uses TRBV11-3 and TRBJ2-7, with D tentatively TRBD1 (5 bases). CDR1 and CDR2 (germline): SGHNT, YENEEA. Trimming stripped 2 bases from V and 0 bases from J, with 11 bases between. The CDR3 length is 15 residues. This CDR3 reads CASSLYGQSSYEQYF. Written as DNA, the CDR3 is TGTGCCAGCAGCTTATACGGACAAAGCTCCTACGAGCAGTACTTC.

V usage is TRBV5-6 and J usage is TRBJ2-1; D call uncertain. V was clipped by 0 bases and J by 0 bases, with 7 bases between them. CDR3 size: 15 residues. The V gene's germline CDR1 is SGHDT and CDR2 YYEEEE. CDR3 loop: CASSLVGNSYNEQFF. The CDR3 nucleotides are TGTGCCAGCAGCTTGGTAGGGAACTCCTACAATGAGCAGTTCTTC.

This clone was recorded at least ten times. The V gene is TRBV5-1, the J gene TRBJ2-7; the D gene is possibly TRBD1 (6 bases). This CDR3 has 14 amino acids. CDR1 SGHRS and CDR2 YFSETQ come from the germline V gene. The ends were cut back, 0 bases at V and 3 bases at J, with 10 bases in the middle. The CDR3 nucleotides are TGCGCCAGCAGCTTGGATCAGGGACACTACGAGCAGTACTTC. Translation: CASSLDQGHYEQYF.

The CDR3 DNA sequence: TGCGCCAGCAGCTTGGCCCCACATACCAATGAGCAGTTCTTC. Residues: CASSLAPHTNEQFF. This chain joins TRBV5-1 and TRBJ2-1; no definite D call. V lost 0 bases and J lost 6, with 10 bases in between. The CDR3 is 14 amino acids. CDR1 is SGHRS and CDR2 is YFSETQ in the germline V gene.

Remarks on this clone: The junction and the germline gene differ at one end; a read error may be behind it. The V gene is TRBV7-9, the J gene TRBJ2-7, with D possibly matching TRBD2 (7 bases). Germline V gene lookup returns CDR1 SEHNR and CDR2 FQNEAQ (reference sequence). CDR3 length: 12 amino acids. The CDR3, as DNA: TGTGCCAGCAGCTTAGACGGGGGGCAGGGATTCTTC. This codes for CASSLDGGQGFF.

The chain carries TRBV5-1 and TRBJ2-7, with D possibly matching TRBD1 (7 bases). This CDR3 contains 14 residues. V lost 3 bases and J 2 bases, leaving 12 bases between the germline ends. Germline V gene data show CDR1 as SGHRS and CDR2 as YFSETQ. DNA of the CDR3: TGCGCCAGCAGCTCGACAGGGACTGCCTACGAGCAGTACTTC. Translated: CASSSTGTAYEQYF.

This clone was recorded only once. The chain carries TRBV19 and TRBJ1-2; 8 nucleotides align to TRBD1. This CDR3 has 14 residues. Per germline, CDR1 LNHDA and CDR2 SQIVND (reference sequence). The V gene end was trimmed by 4 bases and the J gene end by 3 bases; junction bases not matched to a gene: 4. CDR3 residues: CASSRGQDYYGYTF. The CDR3 DNA is TGTGCCAGTAGTAGGGGACAGGATTACTATGGCTACACCTTC.

V usage is TRBV10-3 and J usage is TRBJ1-1, with 9 bases lining up with TRBD1. The CDR3 contains 15 residues. Germline V gene data show CDR1 as ENHRY and CDR2 as SYGVKD. V gave up 4 bases and J gave up 1 base; unmatched junction bases: 4. CDR3 residues: CAISGGTGRNTEAFF. For the CDR3, the DNA is TGTGCCATCAGTGGGGGGACAGGGAGGAACACTGAAGCTTTCTTT.

The J gene is TRBJ2-3, the V gene TRBV6-4; 8 positions agree with TRBD1. Germline assignment: CDR1 MRHNA and CDR2 SNTAGT. The CDR3 covers 15 residues. Germline trimming cut 2 bases from V and 4 bases from J; bases unmatched to any gene: 5. CDR3 sequence: CASSDRQGAADTQYF. DNA for the CDR3: TGTGCCAGCAGTGACAGGCAGGGGGCCGCAGATACGCAGTATTTT.

This clone occurred a few times. A far more abundant clone sits one base away, making this likely a read error. The chain has TRBV29-1 and TRBJ2-5; 9 bases are a match to TRBD2. The CDR3 runs to 14 residues. Germline V gene lookup returns CDR1 SQVTM and CDR2 ANQGSEA. V shed 4 bases, J shed 4 bases, and the junction held 7 bases outside the gene matches. The CDR3 DNA follows: TGCAGCGTTGGGGTAGCGGGAGTGATAGAGACCCAGTACTTC. Amino acid sequence: CSVGVAGVIETQYF.

The rearrangement links TRBV7-2 to TRBJ2-1; maybe TRBD2 (6 bases). Trimming took off 6 bases at V and 4 bases at J, with 16 bases between the two ends. This CDR3 has 15 amino acids. Germline V gene sequence: CDR1 SGHTA, CDR2 FQGNSA. CDR3: CASSTGGAGYNEQFF. The CDR3 DNA follows: TGTGCCAGCAGTACAGGCGGAGCGGGTTACAATGAGCAGTTCTTC.

This sequence joins TRBV14 and TRBJ1-2, with 7 nucleotides matching TRBD1. Unmatched junction bases numbered 8, after V lost 1 base and J lost 9 bases. Germline loops: CDR1 SGHDN, CDR2 FVKESK. The CDR3 runs 14 residues. The chain's CDR3 is CASSQADRESSYTF. The CDR3 DNA is TGTGCCAGCAGCCAAGCCGACAGGGAAAGTAGCTACACCTTC. The full variable domain, in which reference TRBV14 and TRBJ1-2 provide the parts outside the CDR3, is EAGVTQFPSHSVIEKGQTVTLRCDPISGHDNLYWYRRVMGKEIKFLLHFVKESKQDESGMPNNRFLAERTGGTYSTLKVQPAELEDSGVYFCASSQADRESSYTFGSGTRLTVV.